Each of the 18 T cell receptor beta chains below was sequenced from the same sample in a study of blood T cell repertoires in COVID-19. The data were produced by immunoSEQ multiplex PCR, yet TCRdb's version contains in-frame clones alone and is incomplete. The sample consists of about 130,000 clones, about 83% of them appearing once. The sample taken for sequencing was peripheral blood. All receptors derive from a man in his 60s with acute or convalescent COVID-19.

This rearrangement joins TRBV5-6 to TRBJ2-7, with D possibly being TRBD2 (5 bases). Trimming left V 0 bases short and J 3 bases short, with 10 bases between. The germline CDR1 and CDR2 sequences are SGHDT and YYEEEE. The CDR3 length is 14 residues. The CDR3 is CASSLGAGDYEQYF. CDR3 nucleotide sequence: TGTGCCAGCAGCTTGGGGGCGGGTGACTACGAGCAGTACTTC.

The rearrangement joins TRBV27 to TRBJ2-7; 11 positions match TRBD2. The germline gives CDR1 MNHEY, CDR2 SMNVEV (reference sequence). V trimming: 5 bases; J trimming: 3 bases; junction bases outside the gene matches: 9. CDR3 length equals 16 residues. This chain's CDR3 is CASSMDSGLAVYEQYF. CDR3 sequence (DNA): TGTGCCAGCAGTATGGACTCGGGACTAGCGGTCTACGAGCAGTACTTC.

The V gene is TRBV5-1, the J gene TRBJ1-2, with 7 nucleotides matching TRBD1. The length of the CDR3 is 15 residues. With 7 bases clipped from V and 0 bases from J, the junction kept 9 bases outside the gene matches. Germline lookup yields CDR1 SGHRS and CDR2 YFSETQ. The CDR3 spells CASRQGGPSNYGYTF. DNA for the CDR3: TGCGCCAGCCGACAGGGAGGCCCCTCTAACTATGGCTACACCTTC.

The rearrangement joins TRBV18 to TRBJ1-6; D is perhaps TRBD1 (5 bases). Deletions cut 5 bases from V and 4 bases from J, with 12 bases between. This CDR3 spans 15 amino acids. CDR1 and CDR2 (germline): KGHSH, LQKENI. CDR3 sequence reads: CASSSSAGYNSPLHF. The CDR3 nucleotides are TGTGCCAGCTCATCGAGTGCAGGGTATAATTCACCCCTCCACTTT.

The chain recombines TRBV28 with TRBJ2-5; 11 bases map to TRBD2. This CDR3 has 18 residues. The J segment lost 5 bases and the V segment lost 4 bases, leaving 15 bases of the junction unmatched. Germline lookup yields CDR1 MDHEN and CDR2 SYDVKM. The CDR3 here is CASSSPPTSGSSRETQYF. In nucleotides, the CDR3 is TGTGCCAGCAGTTCCCCTCCTACTAGCGGGAGTTCTCGTGAGACCCAGTACTTC. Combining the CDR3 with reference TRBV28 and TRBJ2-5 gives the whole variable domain DVKVTQSSRYLVKRTGEKVFLECVQDMDHENMFWYRQDPGLGLRLIYFSYDVKMKEKGDIPEGYSVSREKKERFSLILESASTNQTSMYLCASSSPPTSGSSRETQYFGPGTRLLVL.

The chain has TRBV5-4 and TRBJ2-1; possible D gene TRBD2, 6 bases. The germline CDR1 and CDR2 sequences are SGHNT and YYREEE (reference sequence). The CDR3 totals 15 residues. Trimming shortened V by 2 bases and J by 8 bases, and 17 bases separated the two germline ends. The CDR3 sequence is CASSLGTSRADEQFF. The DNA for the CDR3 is TGTGCCAGCAGCTTAGGGACTTCCCGAGCGGATGAGCAGTTCTTC.

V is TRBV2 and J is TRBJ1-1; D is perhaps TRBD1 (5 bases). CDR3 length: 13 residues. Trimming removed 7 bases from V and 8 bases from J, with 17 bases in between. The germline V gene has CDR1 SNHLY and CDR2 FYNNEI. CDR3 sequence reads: CASTHGSGAEAFF. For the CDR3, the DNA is TGTGCCAGCACCCACGGAAGCGGGGCGGAAGCTTTCTTT.

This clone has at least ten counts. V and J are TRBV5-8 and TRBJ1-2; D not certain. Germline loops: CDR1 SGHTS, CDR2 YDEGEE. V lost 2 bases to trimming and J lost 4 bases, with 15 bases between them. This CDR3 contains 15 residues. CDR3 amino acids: CASSLRPGSSYGYTF. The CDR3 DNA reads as TGTGCCAGCAGCTTAAGGCCTGGGAGTAGCTATGGCTACACCTTC.

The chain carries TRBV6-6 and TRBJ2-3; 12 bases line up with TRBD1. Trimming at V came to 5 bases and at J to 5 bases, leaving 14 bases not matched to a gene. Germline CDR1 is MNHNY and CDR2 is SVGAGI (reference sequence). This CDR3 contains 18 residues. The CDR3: CASSLLSGTGGLGDTQYF. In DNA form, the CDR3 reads TGTGCCAGCAGTCTCCTCTCCGGGACAGGGGGCCTGGGAGATACGCAGTATTTT.

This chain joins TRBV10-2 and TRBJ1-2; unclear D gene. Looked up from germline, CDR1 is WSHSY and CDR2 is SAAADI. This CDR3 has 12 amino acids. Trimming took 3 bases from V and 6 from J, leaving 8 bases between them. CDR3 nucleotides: TGCGCCAGCAGTGATCGGGGAAATGGCTACACCTTC. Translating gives CASSDRGNGYTF.

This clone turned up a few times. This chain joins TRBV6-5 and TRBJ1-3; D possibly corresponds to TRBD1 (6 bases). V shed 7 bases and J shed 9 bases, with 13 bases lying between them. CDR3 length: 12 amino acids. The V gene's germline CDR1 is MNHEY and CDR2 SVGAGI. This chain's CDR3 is CASTQGRGTIYF. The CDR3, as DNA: TGTGCCAGCACACAGGGTAGGGGCACCATATATTTT.

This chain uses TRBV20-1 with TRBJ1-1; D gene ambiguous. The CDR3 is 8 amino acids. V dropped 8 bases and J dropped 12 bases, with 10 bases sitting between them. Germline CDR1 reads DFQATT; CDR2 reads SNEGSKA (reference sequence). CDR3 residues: CSPSVSFF. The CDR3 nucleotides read TGCAGTCCATCGGTATCTTTCTTT.

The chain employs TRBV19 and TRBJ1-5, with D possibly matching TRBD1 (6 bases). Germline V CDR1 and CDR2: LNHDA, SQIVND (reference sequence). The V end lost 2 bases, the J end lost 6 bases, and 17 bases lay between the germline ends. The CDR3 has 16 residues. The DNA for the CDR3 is TGTGCCAGTAGTATATCAGGCAGGGGCATGGGTCAGCCCCAGCATTTT. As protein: CASSISGRGMGQPQHF. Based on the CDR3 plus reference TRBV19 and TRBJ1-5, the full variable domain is DGGITQSPKYLFRKEGQNVTLSCEQNLNHDAMYWYRQDPGQGLRLIYYSQIVNDFQKGDIAEGYSVSREKKESFPLTVTSAQKNPTAFYLCASSISGRGMGQPQHFGDGTRLSIL.

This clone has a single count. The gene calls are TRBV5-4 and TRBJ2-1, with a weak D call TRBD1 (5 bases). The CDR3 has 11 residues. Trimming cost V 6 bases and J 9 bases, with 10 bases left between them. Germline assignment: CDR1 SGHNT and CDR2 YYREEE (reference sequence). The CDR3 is CASKRGGEQFF. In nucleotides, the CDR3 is TGTGCCAGCAAAAGGGGTGGTGAGCAGTTCTTC.

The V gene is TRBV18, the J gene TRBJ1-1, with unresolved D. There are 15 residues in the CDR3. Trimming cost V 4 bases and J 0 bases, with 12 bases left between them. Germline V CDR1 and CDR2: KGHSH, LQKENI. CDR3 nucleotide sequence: TGTGCCAGCTCACTAGGACTCGACATGAACACTGAAGCTTTCTTT. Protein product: CASSLGLDMNTEAFF.

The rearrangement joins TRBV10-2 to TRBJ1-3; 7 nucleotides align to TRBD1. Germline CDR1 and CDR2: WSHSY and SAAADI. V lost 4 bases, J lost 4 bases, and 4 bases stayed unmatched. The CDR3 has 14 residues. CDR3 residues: CASSGGTAGNTIYF. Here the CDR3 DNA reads TGCGCCAGCAGTGGCGGGACAGCCGGAAACACCATATATTTT.

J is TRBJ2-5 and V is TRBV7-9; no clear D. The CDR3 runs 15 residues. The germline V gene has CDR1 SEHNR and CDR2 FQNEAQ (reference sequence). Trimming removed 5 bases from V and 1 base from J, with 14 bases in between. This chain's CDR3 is CASSPGGLVQETQYF. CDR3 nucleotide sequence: TGTGCCAGCAGCCCCGGTGGTCTGGTCCAAGAGACCCAGTACTTC.

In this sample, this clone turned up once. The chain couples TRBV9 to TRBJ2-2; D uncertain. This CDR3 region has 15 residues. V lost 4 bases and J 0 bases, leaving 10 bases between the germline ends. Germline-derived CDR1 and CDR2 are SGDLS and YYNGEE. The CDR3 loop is CASSSSGSNTGELFF. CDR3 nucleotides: TGTGCCAGCAGCTCCTCAGGTTCGAACACCGGGGAGCTGTTTTTT.